The source of this T cell receptor beta chain is a study of blood T cell repertoires in COVID-19. As for the study in general: Some COVID-19 samples were acute and others convalescent; all came from the United States, Italy and Spain. T cells, B-cell-depleted T cells, or PBMCs supplied cDNA or gDNA.

Per the germline V gene, CDR1 is SGHNT and CDR2 is YYREEE (reference sequence). V lost 2 bases and J lost 11; bases outside the gene matches: 13. This CDR3 contains 16 residues. In the original processing: Using reference gene primer amplification, nucleated cell counts were estimated. Data came from immunoSEQ multiplex PCR; TCRdb stores just in-frame clones and leaves some out. V and J calls and clone size are given by that table; D and trimming were obtained from the DNA. The top ten hold under 4.5% of the sample, which has around 130,000 clones, over 85% seen once. Sequenced sample: peripheral blood. This chain joins TRBV5-4 and TRBJ2-3, with 11 nucleotides matching TRBD1. The source of this sequence is a man aged 45-65 years with active COVID-19. Here the CDR3 reads CASSFTGQGGLGVQYF. The CDR3 DNA is TGTGCCAGCAGCTTTACGGGACAGGGGGGCCTTGGTGTGCAGTATTTT.